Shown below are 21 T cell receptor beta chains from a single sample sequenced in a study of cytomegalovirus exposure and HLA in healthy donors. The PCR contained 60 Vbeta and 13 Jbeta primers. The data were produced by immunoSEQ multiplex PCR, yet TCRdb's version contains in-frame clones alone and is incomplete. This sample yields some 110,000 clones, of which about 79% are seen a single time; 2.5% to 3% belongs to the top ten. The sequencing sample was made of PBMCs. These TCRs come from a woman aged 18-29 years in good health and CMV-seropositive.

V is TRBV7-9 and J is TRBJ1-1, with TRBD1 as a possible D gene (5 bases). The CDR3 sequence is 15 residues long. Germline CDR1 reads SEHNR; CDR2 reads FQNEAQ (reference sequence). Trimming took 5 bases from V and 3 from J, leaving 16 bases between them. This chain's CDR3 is CASSPRLGEHTEAFF. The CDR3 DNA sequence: TGTGCCAGCAGCCCACGCCTAGGGGAACACACTGAAGCTTTCTTT.

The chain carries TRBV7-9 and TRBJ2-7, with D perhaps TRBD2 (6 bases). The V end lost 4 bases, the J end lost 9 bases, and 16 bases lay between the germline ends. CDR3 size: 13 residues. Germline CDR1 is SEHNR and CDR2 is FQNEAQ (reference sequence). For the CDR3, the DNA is TGTGCCAGCAGCTCGGGGGACCGCCCGGGGCAGTACTTC. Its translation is CASSSGDRPGQYF.

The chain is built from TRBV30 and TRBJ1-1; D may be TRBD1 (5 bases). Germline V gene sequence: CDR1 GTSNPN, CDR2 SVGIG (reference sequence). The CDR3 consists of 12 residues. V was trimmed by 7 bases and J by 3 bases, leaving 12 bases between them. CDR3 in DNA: TGTGCCTCCTCTGCGGGGGACACTGAAGCTTTCTTT. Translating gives CASSAGDTEAFF.

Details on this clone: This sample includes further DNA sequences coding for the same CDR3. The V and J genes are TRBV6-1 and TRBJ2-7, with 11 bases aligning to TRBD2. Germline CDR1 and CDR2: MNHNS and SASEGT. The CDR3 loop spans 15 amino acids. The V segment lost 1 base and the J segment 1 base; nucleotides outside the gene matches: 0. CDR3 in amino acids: CASSEGTSGSYEQYF. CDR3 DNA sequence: TGTGCCAGCAGTGAAGGGACTAGCGGGTCCTACGAGCAGTACTTC.

The CDR3 spells CASSLIGPSARNEQFF. The CDR3 DNA is TGCGCCAGCAGCCTGATAGGGCCTAGCGCCAGGAATGAGCAGTTCTTC. The chain joins TRBV4-1 to TRBJ2-1, with a weak D call TRBD2 (6 bases). This CDR3 is built from 16 residues. With 4 bases removed from V and 7 bases from J, the gap between germline ends came to 20 bases. CDR1 and CDR2 from the germline V gene are MGHRA and YSYEKL.

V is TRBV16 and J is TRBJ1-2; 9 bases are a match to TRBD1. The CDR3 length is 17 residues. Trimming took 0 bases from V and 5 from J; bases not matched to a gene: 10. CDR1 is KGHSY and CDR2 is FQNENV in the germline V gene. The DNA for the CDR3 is TGTGCCAGCAGCCAATCGTATTTTGGACAGGGGATATATGGCTACACCTTC. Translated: CASSQSYFGQGIYGYTF.

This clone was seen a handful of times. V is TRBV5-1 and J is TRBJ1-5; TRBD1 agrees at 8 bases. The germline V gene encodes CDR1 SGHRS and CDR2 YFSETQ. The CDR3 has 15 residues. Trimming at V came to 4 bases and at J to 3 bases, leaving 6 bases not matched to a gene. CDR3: CASSPKTGANQPQHF. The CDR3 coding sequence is TGCGCCAGCAGCCCCAAGACAGGGGCCAATCAGCCCCAGCATTTT.

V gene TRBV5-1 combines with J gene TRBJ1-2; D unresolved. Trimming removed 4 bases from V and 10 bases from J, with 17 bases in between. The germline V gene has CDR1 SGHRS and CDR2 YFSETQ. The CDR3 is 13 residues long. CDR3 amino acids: CASSADWQADYTF. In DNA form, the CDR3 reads TGCGCCAGCAGCGCGGACTGGCAGGCGGACTACACCTTC.

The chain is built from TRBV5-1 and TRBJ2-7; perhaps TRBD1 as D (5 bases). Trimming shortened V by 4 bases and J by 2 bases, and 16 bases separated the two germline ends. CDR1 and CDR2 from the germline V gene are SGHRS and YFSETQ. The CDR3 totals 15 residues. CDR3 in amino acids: CASSPRPQGTYEQYF. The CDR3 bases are TGCGCCAGCAGCCCTAGGCCTCAGGGTACCTACGAGCAGTACTTC.

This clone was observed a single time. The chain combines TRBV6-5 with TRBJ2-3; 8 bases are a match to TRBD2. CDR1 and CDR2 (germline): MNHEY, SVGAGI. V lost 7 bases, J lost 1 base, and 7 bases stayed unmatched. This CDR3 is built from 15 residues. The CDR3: CASTDSGIRTDTQYF. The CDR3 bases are TGTGCCAGCACCGATAGCGGGATTCGCACAGATACGCAGTATTTT.

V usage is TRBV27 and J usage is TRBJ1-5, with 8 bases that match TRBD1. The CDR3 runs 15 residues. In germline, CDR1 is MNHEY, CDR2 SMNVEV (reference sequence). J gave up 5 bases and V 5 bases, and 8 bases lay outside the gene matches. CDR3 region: CASSKRAGGDQPQHF. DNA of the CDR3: TGTGCCAGCAGTAAAAGGGCAGGGGGCGATCAGCCCCAGCATTTT.

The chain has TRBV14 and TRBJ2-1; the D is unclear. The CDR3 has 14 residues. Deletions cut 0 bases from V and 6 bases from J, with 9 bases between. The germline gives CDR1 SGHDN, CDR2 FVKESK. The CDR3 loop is CASSQDWARNEQFF. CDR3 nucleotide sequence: TGTGCCAGCAGCCAAGATTGGGCACGCAATGAGCAGTTCTTC.

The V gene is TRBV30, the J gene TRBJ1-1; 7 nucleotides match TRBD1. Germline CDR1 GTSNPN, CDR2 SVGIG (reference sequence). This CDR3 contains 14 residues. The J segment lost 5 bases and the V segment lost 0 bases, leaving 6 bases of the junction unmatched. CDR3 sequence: CAWSVGEGATEAFF. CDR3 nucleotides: TGTGCCTGGAGTGTAGGTGAGGGGGCAACTGAAGCTTTCTTT.

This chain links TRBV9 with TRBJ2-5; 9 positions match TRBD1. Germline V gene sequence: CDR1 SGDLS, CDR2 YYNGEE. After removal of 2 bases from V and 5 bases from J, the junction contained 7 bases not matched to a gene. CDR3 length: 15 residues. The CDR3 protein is CASSVGTGSGETQYF. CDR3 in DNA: TGTGCCAGCAGCGTCGGGACAGGGAGCGGGGAGACCCAGTACTTC.

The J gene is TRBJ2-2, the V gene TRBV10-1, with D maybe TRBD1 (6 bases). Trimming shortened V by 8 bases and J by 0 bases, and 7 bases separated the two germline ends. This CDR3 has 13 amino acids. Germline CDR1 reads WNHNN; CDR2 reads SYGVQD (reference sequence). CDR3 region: CASGTSNTGELFF. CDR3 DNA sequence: TGCGCCAGCGGGACATCGAACACCGGGGAGCTGTTTTTT.

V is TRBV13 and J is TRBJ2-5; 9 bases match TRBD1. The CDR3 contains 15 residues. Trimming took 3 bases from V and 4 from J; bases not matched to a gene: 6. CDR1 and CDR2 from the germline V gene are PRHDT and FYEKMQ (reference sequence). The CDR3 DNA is TGTGCCAGCAGCTTTTCGGGACAGGGTGTAGAGACCCAGTACTTC. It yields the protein CASSFSGQGVETQYF.

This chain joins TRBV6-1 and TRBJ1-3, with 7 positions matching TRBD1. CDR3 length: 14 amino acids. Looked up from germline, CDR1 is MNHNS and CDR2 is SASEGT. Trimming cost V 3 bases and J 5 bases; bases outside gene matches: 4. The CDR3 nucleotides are TGTGCCAGCAGTGAGAGCAGGGGGAGAAACACCATATATTTT. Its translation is CASSESRGRNTIYF.

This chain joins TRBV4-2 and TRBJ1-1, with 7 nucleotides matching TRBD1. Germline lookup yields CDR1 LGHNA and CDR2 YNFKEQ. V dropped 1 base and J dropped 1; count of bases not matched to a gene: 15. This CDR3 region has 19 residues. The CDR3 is CASSQAGAKGALRNTEAFF. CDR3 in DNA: TGTGCCAGCAGCCAAGCAGGGGCAAAGGGGGCCTTACGGAACACTGAAGCTTTCTTT.

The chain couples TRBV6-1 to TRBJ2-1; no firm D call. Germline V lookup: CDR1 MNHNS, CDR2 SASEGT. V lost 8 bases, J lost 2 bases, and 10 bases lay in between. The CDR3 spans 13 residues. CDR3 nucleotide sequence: TGTGCCAGCCTAGAGGCTCCCTACAATGAGCAGTTCTTC. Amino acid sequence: CASLEAPYNEQFF.

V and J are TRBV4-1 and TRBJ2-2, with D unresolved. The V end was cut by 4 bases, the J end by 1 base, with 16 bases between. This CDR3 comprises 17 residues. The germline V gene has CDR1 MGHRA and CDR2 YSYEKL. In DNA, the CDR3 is TGCGCCAGCAGCCGCCAAATAGGCGGCCTGAACACCGGGGAGCTGTTTTTT. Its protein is CASSRQIGGLNTGELFF.

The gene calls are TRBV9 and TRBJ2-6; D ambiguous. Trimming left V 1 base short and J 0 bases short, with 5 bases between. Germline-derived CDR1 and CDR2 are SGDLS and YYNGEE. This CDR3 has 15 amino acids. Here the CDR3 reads CASSVTSSGANVLTF. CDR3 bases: TGTGCCAGCAGCGTAACGAGCTCTGGGGCCAACGTCCTGACTTTC.